This TCR beta chain was identified during a study of spatial heterogeneity in lung cancer. Study results and limitations: For expanded intratumoral alpha and beta TCRs, counts tracked tumor mutation counts.

In this sample, this clonotype is medium-sized. The antigen is unknown. Since the library was made to target alpha chains, this beta chain is a stray read and its abundance is not meaningful. In TCRdb, the 5' RACE reads were re-called with MiXCR into one record per CDR3 protein. The sample includes almost 7,500 distinct CDR3 sequences, around 15% of them seen just once. Trimming stripped 4 bases from V and 4 bases from J, with 17 bases between. The germline CDR1 and CDR2 sequences are LGHNA and YNFKEQ. The CDR3 contains 15 residues. Time point here: sample taken at primary tumor resection. Sample: lung tumor tissue, taken at surgery. This chain uses TRBV4-2 with TRBJ2-7; D is tentatively TRBD1 or TRBD2 (5 bases each). This receptor was identified in a female donor with early-stage non-small cell lung cancer. The CDR3 sequence is CASSRQRGPLYEQYF. In DNA, the CDR3 is TGTGCCAGCAGCCGTCAAAGGGGACCCCTATACGAGCAGTACTTC.